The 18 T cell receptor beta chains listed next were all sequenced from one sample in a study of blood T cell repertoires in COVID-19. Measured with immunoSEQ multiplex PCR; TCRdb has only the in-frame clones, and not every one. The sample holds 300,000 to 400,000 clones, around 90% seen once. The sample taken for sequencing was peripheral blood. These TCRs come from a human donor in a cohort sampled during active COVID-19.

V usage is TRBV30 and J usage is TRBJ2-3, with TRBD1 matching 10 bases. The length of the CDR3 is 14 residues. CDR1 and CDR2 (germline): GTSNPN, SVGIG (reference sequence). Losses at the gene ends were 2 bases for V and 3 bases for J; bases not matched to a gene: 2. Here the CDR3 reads CAWSRQGATDTQYF. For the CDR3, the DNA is TGTGCCTGGAGTCGACAGGGGGCAACAGATACGCAGTATTTT.

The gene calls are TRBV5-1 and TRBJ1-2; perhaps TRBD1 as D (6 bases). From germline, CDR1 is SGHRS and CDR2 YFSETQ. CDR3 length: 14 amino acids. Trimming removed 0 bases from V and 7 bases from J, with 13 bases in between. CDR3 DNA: TGCGCCAGCAGCTTGGCCGAGACAGGAGGTGGCTACACCTTC. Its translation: CASSLAETGGGYTF.

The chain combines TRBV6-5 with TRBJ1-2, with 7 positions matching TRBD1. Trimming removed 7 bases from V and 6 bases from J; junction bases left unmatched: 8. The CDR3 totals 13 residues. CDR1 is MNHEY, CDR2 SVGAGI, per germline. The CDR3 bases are TGTGCCAGCACGGGTCCGACAGGGAATGGCTACACCTTC. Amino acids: CASTGPTGNGYTF.

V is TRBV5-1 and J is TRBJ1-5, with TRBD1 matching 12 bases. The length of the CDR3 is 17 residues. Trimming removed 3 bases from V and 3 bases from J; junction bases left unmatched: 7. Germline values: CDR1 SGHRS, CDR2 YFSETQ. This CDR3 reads CASSWDRGPNPNQPQHF. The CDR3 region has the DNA TGCGCCAGCAGCTGGGACAGGGGGCCGAACCCCAATCAGCCCCAGCATTTT.

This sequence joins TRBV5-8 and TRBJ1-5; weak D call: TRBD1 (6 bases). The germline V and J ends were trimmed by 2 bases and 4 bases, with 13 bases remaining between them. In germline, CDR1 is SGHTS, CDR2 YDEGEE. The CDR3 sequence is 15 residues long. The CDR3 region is CASSFGRRGNQPQHF. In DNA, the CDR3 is TGTGCCAGCAGCTTTGGGAGAAGGGGGAATCAGCCCCAGCATTTT.

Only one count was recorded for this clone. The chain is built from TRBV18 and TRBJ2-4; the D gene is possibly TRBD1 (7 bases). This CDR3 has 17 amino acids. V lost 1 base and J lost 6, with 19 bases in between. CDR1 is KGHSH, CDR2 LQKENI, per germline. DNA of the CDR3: TGTGCCAGCTCACCACGGGGCCCTCGGCAGGGGGGAAACATTCAGTACTTC. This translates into CASSPRGPRQGGNIQYF.

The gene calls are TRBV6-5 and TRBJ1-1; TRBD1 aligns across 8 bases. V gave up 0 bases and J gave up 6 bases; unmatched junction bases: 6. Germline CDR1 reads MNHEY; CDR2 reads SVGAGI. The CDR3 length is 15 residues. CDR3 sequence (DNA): TGTGCCAGCAGTTACTCGTGGCAGGGGGCCGCTGAAGCTTTCTTT. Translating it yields CASSYSWQGAAEAFF.

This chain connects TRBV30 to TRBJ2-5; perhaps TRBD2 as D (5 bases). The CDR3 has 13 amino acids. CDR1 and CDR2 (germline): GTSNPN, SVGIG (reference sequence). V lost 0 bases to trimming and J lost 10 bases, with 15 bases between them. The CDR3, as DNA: TGTGCCTGGAGTGTACCCGGGGAACGGAGCCAGTACTTC. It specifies CAWSVPGERSQYF. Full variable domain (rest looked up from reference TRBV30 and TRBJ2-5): SQTIHQWPATLVQPVGSPLSLECTVEGTSNPNLYWYRQAAGRGLQLLFYSVGIGQISSEVPQNLSASRPQDRQFILSSKKLLLSDSGFYLCAWSVPGERSQYFGPGTRLLVL.

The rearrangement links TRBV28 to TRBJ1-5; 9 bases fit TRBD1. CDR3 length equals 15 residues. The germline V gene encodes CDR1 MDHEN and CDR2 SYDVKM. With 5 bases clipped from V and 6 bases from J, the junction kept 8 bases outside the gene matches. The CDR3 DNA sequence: TGTGCCAGCAGTCCCGGGACAGGGACGCTTCAGCCCCAGCATTTT. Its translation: CASSPGTGTLQPQHF.

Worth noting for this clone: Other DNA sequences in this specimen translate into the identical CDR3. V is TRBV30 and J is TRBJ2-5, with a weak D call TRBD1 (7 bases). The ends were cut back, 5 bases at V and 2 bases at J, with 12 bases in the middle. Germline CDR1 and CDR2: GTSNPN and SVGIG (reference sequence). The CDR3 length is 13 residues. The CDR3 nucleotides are TGTGCCTGGGCCCCAGGGGGGCAAGAGACCCAGTACTTC. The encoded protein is CAWAPGGQETQYF.

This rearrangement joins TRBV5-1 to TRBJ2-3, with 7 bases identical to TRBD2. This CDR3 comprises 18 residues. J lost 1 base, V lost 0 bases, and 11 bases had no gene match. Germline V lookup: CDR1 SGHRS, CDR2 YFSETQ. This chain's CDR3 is CASSLVLGAGSRTDTQYF. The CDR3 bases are TGCGCCAGCAGCTTGGTGCTGGGAGCGGGATCCCGCACAGATACGCAGTATTTT. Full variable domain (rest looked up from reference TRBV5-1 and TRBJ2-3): KAGVTQTPRYLIKTRGQQVTLSCSPISGHRSVSWYQQTPGQGLQFLFEYFSETQRNKGNFPGRFSGRQFSNSRSEMNVSTLELGDSALYLCASSLVLGAGSRTDTQYFGPGTRLTVL.

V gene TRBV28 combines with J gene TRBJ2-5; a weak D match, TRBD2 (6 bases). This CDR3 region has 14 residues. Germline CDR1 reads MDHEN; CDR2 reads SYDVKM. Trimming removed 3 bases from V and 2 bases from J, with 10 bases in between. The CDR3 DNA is TGTGCCAGCAGTTTGGGGGGAAGACAAGAGACCCAGTACTTC. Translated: CASSLGGRQETQYF.

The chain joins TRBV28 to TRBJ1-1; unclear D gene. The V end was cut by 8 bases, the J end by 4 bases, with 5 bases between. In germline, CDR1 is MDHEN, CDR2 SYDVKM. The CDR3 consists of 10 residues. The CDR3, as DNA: TGTGCCAGCCAGGCCACTGAAGCTTTCTTT. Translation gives CASQATEAFF.

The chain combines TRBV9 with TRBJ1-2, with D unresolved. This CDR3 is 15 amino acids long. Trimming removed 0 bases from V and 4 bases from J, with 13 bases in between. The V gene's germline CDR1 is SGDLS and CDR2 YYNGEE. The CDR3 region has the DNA TGTGCCAGCAGCGTAGACACAGAGCCTCGCTATGGCTACACCTTC. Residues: CASSVDTEPRYGYTF.

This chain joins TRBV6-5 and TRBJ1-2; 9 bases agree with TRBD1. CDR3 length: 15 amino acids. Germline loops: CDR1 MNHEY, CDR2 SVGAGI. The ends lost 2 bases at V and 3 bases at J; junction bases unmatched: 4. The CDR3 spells CASSYLRQGDYGYTF. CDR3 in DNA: TGTGCCAGCAGTTACCTTAGACAGGGGGACTATGGCTACACCTTC.

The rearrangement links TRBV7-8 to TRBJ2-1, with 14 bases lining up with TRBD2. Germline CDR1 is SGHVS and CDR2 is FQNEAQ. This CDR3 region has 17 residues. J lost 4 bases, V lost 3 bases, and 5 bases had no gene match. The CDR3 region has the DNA TGTGCCAGCAGCTTTGGACTAGCGGGGGGTTTATACAATGAGCAGTTCTTC. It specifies CASSFGLAGGLYNEQFF. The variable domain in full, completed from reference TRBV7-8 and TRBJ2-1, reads GAGVSQSPRYKVAKRGQDVALRCDPISGHVSLFWYQQALGQGPEFLTYFQNEAQLDKSGLPSDRFFAERPEGSVSTLKIQRTQQEDSAVYLCASSFGLAGGLYNEQFFGPGTRLTVL.

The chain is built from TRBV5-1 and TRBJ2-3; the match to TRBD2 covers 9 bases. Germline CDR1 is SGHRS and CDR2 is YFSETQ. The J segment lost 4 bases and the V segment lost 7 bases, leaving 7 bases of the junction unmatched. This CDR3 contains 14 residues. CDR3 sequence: CASETSGLSDTQYF. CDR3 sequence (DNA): TGCGCCAGCGAGACTAGCGGACTATCAGATACGCAGTATTTT. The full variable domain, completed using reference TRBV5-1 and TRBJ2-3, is KAGVTQTPRYLIKTRGQQVTLSCSPISGHRSVSWYQQTPGQGLQFLFEYFSETQRNKGNFPGRFSGRQFSNSRSEMNVSTLELGDSALYLCASETSGLSDTQYFGPGTRLTVL.

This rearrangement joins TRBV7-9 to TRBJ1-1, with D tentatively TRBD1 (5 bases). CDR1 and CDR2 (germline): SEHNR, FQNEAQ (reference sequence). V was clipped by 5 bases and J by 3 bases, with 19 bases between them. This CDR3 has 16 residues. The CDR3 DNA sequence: TGTGCCAGCAGCATACCCTTGGGGGGAGGGGACACTGAAGCTTTCTTT. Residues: CASSIPLGGGDTEAFF.